The text below deals with one T cell receptor (beta chain). This specimen comes from a study of control samples from healthy donors and cancer patients. Some clones are missing from TCRdb's copy, which holds only in-frame ones; the method was immunoSEQ multiplex PCR. The data contain over 75,000 clones, approximately 86% of them singletons. Trimming took off 0 bases at V and 5 bases at J, with 11 bases between the two ends. Germline assignment: CDR1 SGHNT and CDR2 YYREEE (reference sequence). This CDR3 comprises 14 residues. Sequencing was performed on blood. The source is a man aged 25-40 years in good health. The chain employs TRBV5-4 and TRBJ1-2, with D possibly being TRBD1 (5 bases). The CDR3 reads CASSLEGRKYGYTF. The CDR3 region has the DNA TGTGCCAGCAGCTTGGAGGGGAGGAAGTATGGCTACACCTTC.